A single sample gave rise to the 28 T cell receptor beta chains below, sequenced in a study of blood T cell repertoires in COVID-19. Assay: immunoSEQ multiplex PCR; the TCRdb copy retains only in-frame clones and omits some. This sample has about 250,000 clones, with roughly 83% found just once. Sequenced sample: peripheral blood. The receptors were sampled from an elderly woman with COVID-19, enrolled during active disease.

This clone was seen a handful of times. This rearrangement joins TRBV19 to TRBJ1-2; possible D gene TRBD1, 5 bases. V was trimmed by 8 bases and J by 5 bases, leaving 18 bases between them. Germline V CDR1 and CDR2: LNHDA, SQIVND (reference sequence). The CDR3 is 14 residues long. DNA of the CDR3: TGTGCCAGTGCGGGGACTAGTCAACTTTATGGCTACACCTTC. It is translated as CASAGTSQLYGYTF.

This clone was counted once. The rearrangement uses TRBV19 and TRBJ1-5; 9 nucleotides match TRBD1. This CDR3 region has 12 residues. V lost 6 bases and J lost 11; bases outside the gene matches: 5. The V gene's germline CDR1 is LNHDA and CDR2 SQIVND (reference sequence). The CDR3 spells CASRQGAGAQHF. The CDR3 region has the DNA TGTGCCAGTAGACAGGGGGCTGGGGCCCAGCATTTT. Filled out from reference TRBV19 and TRBJ1-5, the complete variable domain reads DGGITQSPKYLFRKEGQNVTLSCEQNLNHDAMYWYRQDPGQGLRLIYYSQIVNDFQKGDIAEGYSVSREKKESFPLTVTSAQKNPTAFYLCASRQGAGAQHFGDGTRLSIL.

J is TRBJ2-1 and V is TRBV28; the match to TRBD2 covers 16 bases. This CDR3 has 17 amino acids. J was trimmed by 5 bases and V by 3 bases; bases with no gene match: 4. CDR1 is MDHEN and CDR2 is SYDVKM in the germline V gene. The CDR3, as DNA: TGTGCCAGCAGTTTGGGGACTAGCGGGGGGGTAAACAATGAGCAGTTCTTC. Encoded protein: CASSLGTSGGVNNEQFF.

V is TRBV19 and J is TRBJ1-4, with D perhaps matching TRBD1 (6 bases). Germline V gene sequence: CDR1 LNHDA, CDR2 SQIVND (reference sequence). The CDR3 contains 15 residues. V was pared by 9 bases and J by 1 base, with 15 bases between. CDR3 residues: CASSNQQGTNEKLFF. The DNA for the CDR3 is TGTGCCAGCTCAAACCAACAGGGAACTAATGAAAAACTGTTTTTT.

In nucleotides, the CDR3 is TGTGCCAGCAGCGTAGAAGACAGGTTGAATGAAAAACTGTTTTTT. It encodes CASSVEDRLNEKLFF. The chain uses TRBV9 and TRBJ1-4; D might be TRBD1 (6 bases). This CDR3 spans 15 amino acids. Trimming pared 0 bases from V and 5 bases from J, leaving 11 bases between. Germline CDR1 reads SGDLS; CDR2 reads YYNGEE.

This sequence joins TRBV19 and TRBJ2-5; 9 bases are a match to TRBD2. The J segment lost 5 bases and the V segment lost 6 bases, leaving 10 bases of the junction unmatched. Germline V gene sequence: CDR1 LNHDA, CDR2 SQIVND (reference sequence). This CDR3 is 15 amino acids long. CDR3 region: CASRLRGGLSETQYF. The CDR3 DNA is TGTGCCAGTAGACTGCGGGGGGGCCTTTCGGAGACCCAGTACTTC.

This chain connects TRBV3-1 (or the pseudogene TRBV3-2) to TRBJ2-7; 7 bases match TRBD1. Germline V gene sequence: CDR1 LGHDT, CDR2 YNNKEL (reference sequence). With 6 bases clipped from V and 5 bases from J, the junction kept 10 bases outside the gene matches. The length of the CDR3 is 14 residues. The CDR3 spells CASSFGQVGNEQYV. CDR3 coding DNA: TGTGCCAGCAGTTTCGGACAGGTCGGCAACGAGCAGTACGTC.

V gene TRBV6-2 or TRBV6-3 combines with J gene TRBJ1-1; D is perhaps TRBD1 (5 bases). The V end was cut by 4 bases, the J end by 1 base, with 7 bases between. This CDR3 comprises 13 residues. CDR1 is MNHEY, CDR2 SVGEGT, per germline. The CDR3 DNA reads TGTGCCAGCAGTTCGCAGGGGAACACTGAAGCTTTCTTT. As protein: CASSSQGNTEAFF.

The gene calls are TRBV6-4 and TRBJ1-6; the match to TRBD1 covers 12 bases. The CDR3 runs 14 residues. After removal of 6 bases from V and 10 bases from J, the junction contained 4 bases not matched to a gene. The germline V gene encodes CDR1 MRHNA and CDR2 SNTAGT. CDR3 amino acids: CASSRDRGRSPLHF. The CDR3 DNA sequence: TGTGCCAGCAGCCGGGACAGGGGGCGATCACCCCTCCACTTT.

The rearrangement links TRBV27 to TRBJ2-7; D possibly corresponds to TRBD1 (5 bases). Trimming took 4 bases from V and 2 from J, leaving 12 bases between them. The CDR3 is made up of 14 amino acids. Per germline, CDR1 MNHEY and CDR2 SMNVEV (reference sequence). The CDR3 DNA sequence: TGTGCCAGCAGTTGGGGCCACTCTGCCTACGAGCAGTACTTC. It specifies CASSWGHSAYEQYF.

The chain has TRBV2 and TRBJ2-2; 7 nucleotides line up with TRBD1. The V gene's germline CDR1 is SNHLY and CDR2 FYNNEI. The CDR3 covers 15 residues. The V and J ends lost 5 bases and 2 bases, in that order; junction bases with no gene match: 5. This CDR3 reads CASSNYRGNTGELFF. The CDR3 coding sequence is TGTGCCAGCAGTAACTACAGGGGAAACACCGGGGAGCTGTTTTTT.

This chain links TRBV19 with TRBJ1-4; TRBD1 is a possible D gene (5 bases). Germline assignment: CDR1 LNHDA and CDR2 SQIVND (reference sequence). The CDR3 consists of 15 residues. Trimming left V 5 bases short and J 5 bases short, with 15 bases between. The CDR3 spells CASSPQGPFNEKLFF. The CDR3 DNA follows: TGTGCCAGTAGTCCCCAGGGTCCTTTCAATGAAAAACTGTTTTTT.

This clone was detected once. The chain couples TRBV4-1 to TRBJ2-7, with D possibly being TRBD1 (6 bases). From germline, CDR1 is MGHRA and CDR2 YSYEKL. The CDR3 length is 15 residues. V lost 1 base, J lost 6 bases, and 16 bases lay in between. Here the CDR3 DNA reads TGCGCCAGCAGCCAAGCGCTGACAGGAATAGGCGAGCAGTACTTC. As protein: CASSQALTGIGEQYF.

The chain is built from TRBV5-1 and TRBJ1-2; D remains unclear. The V gene's germline CDR1 is SGHRS and CDR2 YFSETQ. Deletions cut 4 bases from V and 6 bases from J, with 16 bases between. The CDR3 covers 14 residues. CDR3 sequence reads: CASSGWAQVDGYTF. The CDR3 region has the DNA TGCGCCAGCAGCGGATGGGCGCAGGTGGATGGCTACACCTTC.

To note about this clone: Compared with germline, one end of the junction differs, possibly owing to a read error. This chain links TRBV11-2 with TRBJ2-2, with a tentative D call TRBD2 (5 bases). The CDR3 is made up of 14 amino acids. Germline CDR1 reads SGHAT; CDR2 reads FQNNGV. This CDR3 reads CAGSLERSGGELFF. The DNA for the CDR3 is TGTGCCGGCAGCTTAGAGCGGTCTGGCGGGGAGCTGTTTTTT.

The chain combines TRBV3-1 (or the pseudogene TRBV3-2) with TRBJ2-1; 8 bases fit TRBD2. Losses at the gene ends were 3 bases for V and 10 bases for J; bases not matched to a gene: 8. The germline CDR1 and CDR2 sequences are LGHDT and YNNKEL (reference sequence). The CDR3 is 14 amino acids. The CDR3 sequence: CASSQPGPGGEQFF. The DNA of the CDR3 is TGTGCCAGCAGCCAGCCAGGGCCGGGAGGGGAGCAGTTCTTC.

J is TRBJ2-1 and V is TRBV6-2 or TRBV6-3; 7 bases line up with TRBD2. This CDR3 has 14 amino acids. The V gene end was trimmed by 3 bases and the J gene end by 6 bases; junction bases not matched to a gene: 5. Germline CDR1 and CDR2: MNHEY and SVGEGT. The DNA of the CDR3 is TGTGCCAGCAGTTATTACGGGGGGACCAATGAGCAGTTCTTC. It encodes CASSYYGGTNEQFF.

V usage is TRBV29-1 and J usage is TRBJ1-4; tentatively, D is TRBD1 (6 bases). Germline V CDR1 and CDR2: SQVTM, ANQGSEA. With 6 bases removed from V and 8 bases from J, the gap between germline ends came to 13 bases. CDR3 size: 12 residues. CDR3 in DNA: TGCAGCGTAAAAGGGGGTTGGGAAAAACTGTTTTTT. Encoded protein: CSVKGGWEKLFF.

The chain employs TRBV19 and TRBJ2-1; 9 bases map to TRBD1. The germline gives CDR1 LNHDA, CDR2 SQIVND (reference sequence). V lost 7 bases and J lost 2; bases outside the gene matches: 6. The CDR3 runs 15 residues. CDR3 amino acids: CASNDRDRAYNEQFF. Written as DNA, the CDR3 is TGTGCCAGTAACGACCGGGACAGGGCCTACAATGAGCAGTTCTTC.

V gene TRBV19 combines with J gene TRBJ2-1, with a weak D call TRBD1 (5 bases). The CDR3 is 15 residues long. The germline V and J ends were trimmed by 1 base and 6 bases, with 13 bases remaining between them. Germline lookup yields CDR1 LNHDA and CDR2 SQIVND (reference sequence). The CDR3 sequence is CASSIVAGKGNEQFF. The CDR3, as DNA: TGTGCCAGTAGTATAGTGGCAGGGAAGGGCAATGAGCAGTTCTTC.

V gene TRBV20-1 combines with J gene TRBJ2-7, with D perhaps assigned TRBD1 or TRBD2 (5 bases each). Per germline, CDR1 DFQATT and CDR2 SNEGSKA (reference sequence). The CDR3 is made up of 15 amino acids. The V end was cut by 5 bases, the J end by 0 bases, with 17 bases between. The CDR3 sequence is CSAGGGAASSYEQYF. The CDR3 DNA reads TGCAGTGCTGGTGGGGGAGCGGCCAGCTCCTACGAGCAGTACTTC.

This chain links TRBV28 with TRBJ1-2; TRBD1 aligns across 7 bases. The CDR3 is 14 amino acids. CDR1 and CDR2 from the germline V gene are MDHEN and SYDVKM. Trimming cost V 6 bases and J 5 bases; bases outside gene matches: 9. The DNA of the CDR3 is TGTGCCAGCAGAGACGGGACAGCAGGGTATGGCTACACCTTC. Its translation is CASRDGTAGYGYTF.

This chain connects TRBV6-5 to TRBJ2-7; D might be TRBD1 (6 bases). This CDR3 comprises 14 residues. With 2 bases removed from V and 2 bases from J, the gap between germline ends came to 10 bases. Germline CDR1 reads MNHEY; CDR2 reads SVGAGI. The CDR3 nucleotides are TGTGCCAGCAGTTACAGTACAGGGCCCTACGAGCAGTACTTC. Protein: CASSYSTGPYEQYF.

This chain joins TRBV5-4 and TRBJ1-2; 7 bases line up with TRBD1. After removal of 4 bases from V and 2 bases from J, the junction contained 2 bases not matched to a gene. Germline values: CDR1 SGHNT, CDR2 YYREEE (reference sequence). The CDR3 totals 13 residues. The DNA for the CDR3 is TGTGCCAGCAGCCCGACAGGGAACTATGGCTACACCTTC. Its protein is CASSPTGNYGYTF.

This rearrangement joins TRBV7-9 to TRBJ2-6; 8 bases align to TRBD1. V lost 5 bases to trimming and J lost 3 bases; unmatched junction nucleotides: 3. Germline CDR1 is SEHNR and CDR2 is FQNEAQ (reference sequence). This CDR3 has 15 amino acids. The CDR3 region has the DNA TGTGCCAGCAGCCCGACAGGGGTTGGGGCCAACGTCCTGACTTTC. Translated: CASSPTGVGANVLTF.

This sequence joins TRBV6-5 and TRBJ1-1; D ambiguous. The V gene lost 7 bases and the J gene lost 10 bases, with 25 bases spanning the gap. The CDR3 length is 15 residues. Germline assignment: CDR1 MNHEY and CDR2 SVGAGI. The CDR3 bases are TGTGCCAGCAAGACGACCAAAACTGGTCCACGCGGAGCTTTCTTT. The encoded protein is CASKTTKTGPRGAFF.

J is TRBJ1-2 and V is TRBV19; 10 positions match TRBD1. This CDR3 spans 14 amino acids. The V segment lost 6 bases and the J segment 5 bases; nucleotides outside the gene matches: 6. CDR1 LNHDA and CDR2 SQIVND come from the germline V gene (reference sequence). The CDR3 DNA reads as TGTGCCAGTAGGCGACAGGGGGCAGGGTATGGCTACACCTTC. It encodes CASRRQGAGYGYTF.

The chain links TRBV18 to TRBJ1-4; 9 bases are shared with TRBD1. Germline assignment: CDR1 KGHSH and CDR2 LQKENI. This CDR3 region has 15 residues. Unmatched junction bases numbered 4, after V lost 0 bases and J lost 8 bases. The CDR3 nucleotides are TGTGCCAGCTCACCACCGGGACAGGGTCGGGAAAAACTGTTTTTT. Translating it yields CASSPPGQGREKLFF.